This TCR beta chain was recorded in a study of TIL therapy for anti-PD-1-resistant metastatic lung cancer (dated by TCRdb to the early 2020s). Regarding the complete study: Tumors were collected before any PD-1/PD-L1 blockade, after which patients were given nivolumab, and patients who progressed were given lymphodepletion, an infusion of expanded TIL and IL-2. A median age of 54 years (range about 35-85) and a median tumor PD-L1 proportion score of about 5.4% were recorded among enrolled patients. Most of the cohort had lung adenocarcinoma, four tumors were EGFR-mutant and two were ALK-rearranged, and half of the patients were current or former smokers. A median non-synonymous tumor mutation burden of under 1.9 mutations per megabase was determined across the cohort by whole-exome sequencing. T cell receptor beta sequencing of tumor and peripheral blood was used to follow clonotypes across the tumor, the expanded TIL product and serial blood samples.

Using bias-controlled multiplex PCR with the immunoSEQ v3 hsTCRB kit, the TCR beta CDR3 regions were amplified from genomic DNA. TCR libraries were sequenced on an Illumina NextSeq 500 to roughly 2 million read pairs for survey level or 5-6 million for deep level. In the source study's methods: Clonality was reported by immunoSEQ Analyzer software, which also assigned V, D and J genes and filtered out non-productive sequences. To compare repertoires between infused TIL and blood, productive Simpson clonality was used along with the Morisita overlap index of productive TRB rearrangements. Absolute clonotype counts in blood were estimated as lymphocyte count times CD3+ fraction times the clone's productive frequency. In TCRdb, the immuneACCESS table is reduced to in-frame sequences with V and J assigned. These tables do not hold every clone; where another copy was compared, an unresolved V gene accounts for under half, and the others remain unexplained. The V and J calls and the clone size are those of that table, but D and trimming were determined from the DNA. Counted in this sample were tens of thousands of clones; over 75% of them appeared once. Jointly, the top ten make up 2.5% to 3% of the sample.

Study-wide findings and limitations: The cohort was highly selected, with more treatment-naive, never-smoker and oncogene-addicted patients than typical, limiting generalizability. Infused TIL clonotypes partially replaced the baseline peripheral repertoire then decayed over months, with no apparent association between persistence and response. The study protocol defined all tumor marker inferences as exploratory.

Read against the paper, the sample's time point label means: pre-treatment sample, taken before nivolumab and TIL therapy. Between late 2017 and 2020, a dual-center phase I trial enrolled adults who had stage 4 NSCLC. The samples were obtained from a phase I trial that was single-arm and open-label and tested tumor-infiltrating lymphocyte therapy combined with nivolumab in advanced non-small cell lung cancer. Blood mononuclear cells from EDTA tubes were separated on a Ficoll gradient and snap-frozen as pellets, and DNA was extracted from the cells using a Qiagen mini-prep kit. Notes on this clone: The specificity of this receptor is unknown. No much larger clonotype is one base removed from it; base qualities were not supplied.

The CDR3 goes from the cysteine to the phenylalanine over 14 residues. Left in the record is the CDR3 DNA by itself, 42 bases read in frame from the first base. The germline V gene (reference sequence) gives CDR1 as LNHDA and CDR2 as SQIVND. V is reduced by 6 bases and J by 1 base, leaving a spacing of 13 bases between them. Sequencing was performed on blood, taken at baseline. This clonotype was obtained from a person between 25 and 80 years old with non-small cell lung cancer. The rearranged chain carries TRBV19 and TRBJ2-7; the D gene is possibly TRBD1, with 5 bases matching. In nucleotide form, the sequence is TGTGCCAGTAGCCCTCAGGGTTGGTCCTACGAGCAGTACTTC. Its translation is CASSPQGWSYEQYF. Outside the CDR3, residues come from the reference TRBV19 and TRBJ2-7 proteins, so the full variable domain is: DGGITQSPKYLFRKEGQNVTLSCEQNLNHDAMYWYRQDPGQGLRLIYYSQIVNDFQKGDIAEGYSVSREKKESFPLTVTSAQKNPTAFYLCASSPQGWSYEQYFGPGTRLTVT.